This is a list of T cell receptor beta chains from one sample in a study of patients and donors after allogeneic stem cell transplantation. One entry per CDR3 protein results from TCRdb running MiXCR on the RT-PCR reads. The sample has 400,000 to 500,000 distinct CDR3 sequences, 16% seen once. Sequencing was carried out using blood, either unsorted or a sorted T cell fraction (not recorded which). Every receptor here comes from a human donor who was either an allogeneic HSCT recipient or a stem cell or donor lymphocyte infusion donor (not recorded which). It is not recorded whose cells these are; they may come from a transplant donor. CDR3s include the opening cysteine and the closing phenylalanine or tryptophan. The D gene is left open where the match is weak. Only part of the rows carry a size: once, few, many, or a class if the clone is expanded.

>TRBJ1-5|TRBV21-1|few|NA
CASSTPDRDNQPQHF
TGTGCCAGCAGCACACCCGACAGGGACAATCAGCCCCAGCATTTT
>TRBJ2-1|TRBV7-9|NA|TRBD2
CASETSGRGNEQFF
TGTGCCAGCGAGACTAGCGGGAGGGGGAATGAGCAGTTCTTC
>TRBJ1-2|TRBV2|NA|NA
CASSRQRQVPYGYTF
TGTGCCAGCAGTAGGCAACGCCAGGTCCCCTATGGCTACACCTTC
>TRBJ1-1|TRBV12-3/TRBV12-4|few|NA
CASRGPGGGTEAFF
TGTGCCAGCAGGGGGCCGGGAGGGGGCACTGAAGCTTTCTTT
>TRBJ2-3|TRBV11-2|few|TRBD2
CASSLFGLAGYLETDTQYF
TGTGCCAGCAGCTTGTTCGGACTAGCGGGCTATTTAGAGACAGATACGCAGTATTTT
>TRBJ2-2|TRBV7-2|few|TRBD1
CASSFQGAGDTGELFF
TGTGCCAGCAGCTTTCAGGGGGCAGGTGACACCGGGGAGCTGTTTTTT
>TRBJ1-1|TRBV12-3/TRBV12-4|few|NA
CASSFKGTGNTEAFF
TGTGCCAGCAGTTTCAAGGGGACGGGGAACACTGAAGCTTTCTTT
>TRBJ1-2|TRBV1|NA|NA
CTSTSDRSSYGYTF
TGCACCAGCACCTCGGACAGGAGCTCCTATGGCTACACCTTC
>TRBJ1-5|TRBV10-3|many|TRBD1
CAISGTIRQGDQPQHF
TGTGCCATCAGTGGAACAATTAGACAGGGCGATCAGCCCCAGCATTTT
>TRBJ2-3|TRBV4-2|few|TRBD2
CASSPPPSGGARDTQYF
TGTGCCAGCAGCCCGCCTCCTTCGGGGGGGGCCAGGGATACGCAGTATTTT
>TRBJ2-5|TRBV20-1|NA|TRBD1
CSARGYRGREETQYF
TGCAGTGCTAGAGGGTACAGGGGGCGGGAAGAGACTCAGTACTTC
>TRBJ2-1|TRBV20-1|NA|NA
CSAPTRTRSYNEQFF
TGCAGTGCGCCCACGAGGACTCGCTCCTACAATGAGCAGTTCTTC
>TRBJ2-4|TRBV12-5|few|NA
CASGSPQGKNIQYF
TGTGCTAGTGGTTCCCCCCAGGGGAAAAACATTCAGTACTTC
>TRBJ1-2|TRBV6-1|NA|TRBD1
CASSRPGTGGRYGYTF
TGTGCCAGCAGTCGACCCGGGACAGGGGGCCGCTATGGCTACACCTTC
>TRBJ2-2|TRBV20-1|NA|NA
CSARDIPTGELFF
TGCAGTGCTAGAGATATACCAACCGGGGAGCTGTTTTTT
>TRBJ1-2|TRBV29-1|NA|NA
CSVEGGASGPNYGYTF
TGCAGCGTTGAAGGCGGAGCTTCTGGGCCTAACTATGGCTACACCTTC
>TRBJ2-5|TRBV27|many|NA
CASSSFGAGTQYF
TGTGCCAGCAGTTCCTTTGGGGCTGGGACCCAGTACTTC
>TRBJ2-7|TRBV7-8|few|NA
CASSPSGTLSYEQYF
TGTGCCAGCAGCCCATCCGGGACTCTATCCTACGAGCAGTACTTC
>TRBJ2-1|TRBV7-9|NA|TRBD2
CASSSSRGLAGGNEQFF
TGTGCCAGCAGCTCGTCTAGGGGACTAGCGGGAGGGAATGAGCAGTTCTTC
>TRBJ2-7|TRBV4-2|many|NA
CASSQEGAKDEQYF
TGTGCCAGCAGCCAAGAGGGGGCTAAGGACGAGCAGTACTTC
>TRBJ1-1|TRBV6-1|NA|NA
CASTFSRGGWTEAFF
TGTGCCAGCACTTTTAGTAGGGGGGGATGGACTGAAGCTTTCTTT
>TRBJ2-2|TRBV7-9|NA|TRBD1
CASSSGQAFTGELFF
TGTGCCAGCAGCTCGGGACAGGCGTTTACCGGGGAGCTGTTTTTT
>TRBJ2-1|TRBV7-2|NA|TRBD2
CASSLAAGGVDEQFF
TGTGCCAGCAGCTTAGCGGCGGGAGGTGTCGATGAGCAGTTCTTC
>TRBJ1-5|TRBV2|NA|TRBD1
CASRIDRGFNQPQHF
TGTGCCAGCAGAATTGACAGGGGTTTCAATCAGCCCCAGCATTTT
>TRBJ1-5|TRBV6-1|few|NA
CASSERTAGMPQHF
TGTGCCAGCAGTGAGAGGACAGCAGGGATGCCCCAGCATTTT
>TRBJ2-2|TRBV7-9|NA|TRBD1
CASTPGQAGELFF
TGTGCCAGCACCCCGGGACAGGCCGGGGAGCTGTTTTTT
>TRBJ1-1|TRBV7-8|many|TRBD1
CASRPSGTGHSEAFF
TGTGCCAGCAGGCCATCCGGGACAGGGCATTCTGAAGCTTTCTTT
>TRBJ2-1|TRBV5-1|few|NA
CASSIGANEQFF
TGCGCCAGCAGCATAGGGGCGAATGAGCAGTTCTTC
>TRBJ2-7|TRBV15|NA|TRBD1
CATSRPRGQGYEQYF
TGTGCCACCAGCAGGCCGCGAGGACAGGGTTACGAGCAGTACTTC
>TRBJ2-5|TRBV20-1|few|NA
CSARADRRQETQYF
TGCAGTGCTCGAGCAGACAGGCGACAAGAGACCCAGTACTTC
>TRBJ2-2|TRBV7-8|NA|NA
CASSRPIGAGELFF
TGTGCCAGCAGCCGTCCCATCGGGGCCGGGGAGCTGTTTTTT